These 21 T cell receptor beta chains came from one sample sequenced in a study of T cell changes during pregnancy in multiple sclerosis. The data were produced by immunoSEQ multiplex PCR, yet TCRdb's version contains in-frame clones alone and is incomplete. The repertoire has about 68,000 clones, about 90% of them found once; the top ten carry 0.86%. Sample: peripheral blood, taken in the second trimester of pregnancy. The receptors shown here come from a female donor with multiple sclerosis, enrolled in a pregnancy study.

This rearrangement joins TRBV19 to TRBJ1-5; D is perhaps TRBD1 (5 bases). There are 16 residues in the CDR3. Germline V gene sequence: CDR1 LNHDA, CDR2 SQIVND (reference sequence). V was trimmed by 2 bases and J by 2 bases, leaving 13 bases between them. CDR3 region: CASSIKGTGGNQPQHF. For the CDR3, the DNA is TGTGCCAGTAGTATAAAAGGCACAGGTGGCAATCAGCCCCAGCATTTT.

The chain carries TRBV5-1 and TRBJ1-1; 8 nucleotides align to TRBD1. The length of the CDR3 is 17 residues. V trimming: 3 bases; J trimming: 5 bases; junction bases outside the gene matches: 15. Germline CDR1 and CDR2: SGHRS and YFSETQ. The CDR3 nucleotides read TGCGCCAGCAGCTCGAGGACAGGGACGGGAACGGGGACTGAAGCTTTCTTT. Its translation: CASSSRTGTGTGTEAFF.

The chain uses TRBV12-2 and TRBJ1-6; the D call in the table, TRBD1, was not verified against the DNA. TRBV12-2 counts as a pseudogene. The CDR3 sequence is 16 residues long. The CDR3 spells CASRFSPRAPYSPLHF. The CDR3 DNA follows: TGTGCAAGTCGCTTTAGCCCCAGGGCCCCTTATTCACCCCTCCACTTT.

V and J are TRBV4-3 and TRBJ1-2; D gene ambiguous. Per germline, CDR1 LGHNA and CDR2 YSLEER. The CDR3 is made up of 16 amino acids. V lost 3 bases and J lost 4, with 18 bases in between. CDR3 sequence reads: CASSQVGPGSVYGYTF. DNA for the CDR3: TGCGCCAGCAGCCAGGTTGGGCCCGGGAGTGTCTATGGCTACACCTTC.

The table lists this clone with a count of one. The chain is built from TRBV4-1 and TRBJ2-7, with 11 bases that match TRBD1. This CDR3 is 15 amino acids long. Germline CDR1 MGHRA, CDR2 YSYEKL. Losses at the gene ends were 3 bases for V and 1 base for J; bases not matched to a gene: 2. The CDR3 DNA reads as TGCGCCAGCAGCCACGGACAGGGGGCGTCCTACGAGCAGTACTTC. This sequence encodes CASSHGQGASYEQYF.

This chain links TRBV19 with TRBJ1-1; possible D gene TRBD1, 6 bases. CDR1 and CDR2 (germline): LNHDA, SQIVND (reference sequence). The V gene lost 7 bases and the J gene lost 8 bases, with 17 bases spanning the gap. The CDR3 covers 13 residues. As DNA, the CDR3 is TGTGCCAGTACGAGACAGGCCCAGGGGGAAGCTTTCTTT. It specifies CASTRQAQGEAFF.

The chain links TRBV27 to TRBJ2-3, with TRBD2 identical over 7 bases. Germline trimming cut 5 bases from V and 4 bases from J; bases unmatched to any gene: 18. Germline CDR1 MNHEY, CDR2 SMNVEV (reference sequence). The CDR3 covers 18 residues. DNA for the CDR3: TGTGCCAGCAGTACGTCCACAACAGGCCTGGCGGGAGCAGATACGCAGTATTTT. Translated: CASSTSTTGLAGADTQYF.

The CDR3 coding sequence is TGTGCCAGCAGCTTGTCTCCCAGCGAATGGAATGAGCAGTTCTTC. This gives the protein CASSLSPSEWNEQFF. V usage is TRBV7-3 and J usage is TRBJ2-1; D call uncertain. The CDR3 is made up of 15 amino acids. Germline V gene lookup returns CDR1 SGHTA and CDR2 FQGTGA. Trimming stripped 3 bases from V and 7 bases from J, with 16 bases between.

This chain links TRBV5-5 with TRBJ2-5, with unresolved D. Germline V gene sequence: CDR1 SGHKS, CDR2 YYEKEE (reference sequence). The V gene lost 1 base and the J gene lost 1 base, with 11 bases spanning the gap. The CDR3 sequence is 15 residues long. The CDR3, as DNA: TGTGCCAGCAGCTTGCACTCGGTAGCCCAAGAGACCCAGTACTTC. Amino acids: CASSLHSVAQETQYF.

The chain has TRBV18 and TRBJ1-1; TRBD1 is a possible D gene (6 bases). CDR1 is KGHSH, CDR2 LQKENI, per germline. The length of the CDR3 is 16 residues. Trimming removed 1 base from V and 1 base from J, with 13 bases in between. The CDR3: CASSPLRQVGNTEAFF. The CDR3 nucleotides are TGTGCCAGCTCACCACTCAGACAGGTCGGGAACACTGAAGCTTTCTTT. The entire variable domain, with the rest obtained from reference TRBV18 and TRBJ1-1, is as follows: NAGVMQNPRHLVRRRGQEARLRCSPMKGHSHVYWYRQLPEEGLKFMVYLQKENIIDESGMPKERFSAEFPKEGPSILRIQQVVRGDSAAYFCASSPLRQVGNTEAFFGQGTRLTVV.

This chain links TRBV7-2 with TRBJ2-1, with 11 bases fitting TRBD1. J was trimmed by 8 bases and V by 5 bases; bases with no gene match: 11. From germline, CDR1 is SGHTA and CDR2 FQGNSA. This CDR3 is 16 amino acids long. CDR3 sequence reads: CASSLLAPGQGDEQFF. CDR3 DNA sequence: TGTGCCAGCAGCCTTTTGGCCCCGGGACAGGGGGATGAGCAGTTCTTC. Filled out from reference TRBV7-2 and TRBJ2-1, the complete variable domain reads GAGVSQSPSNKVTEKGKDVELRCDPISGHTALYWYRQSLGQGLEFLIYFQGNSAPDKSGLPSDRFSAERTGGSVSTLTIQRTQQEDSAVYLCASSLLAPGQGDEQFFGPGTRLTVL.

This clone was counted between two and nine times. The V call is TRBV4-3, the J call TRBJ1-6; 7 positions agree with TRBD1. In germline, CDR1 is LGHNA, CDR2 YSLEER. This CDR3 contains 16 residues. V was pared by 0 bases and J by 8 bases, with 7 bases of the junction left unmatched. CDR3 loop: CASSQEVQGSYSPLHF. DNA of the CDR3: TGCGCCAGCAGCCAAGAGGTACAGGGGTCCTATTCACCCCTCCACTTT.

This clone was seen a single time. The chain has TRBV2 and TRBJ1-6; D is perhaps TRBD1 (5 bases). In germline, CDR1 is SNHLY, CDR2 FYNNEI. V gave up 6 bases and J gave up 13 bases, with 19 bases separating them. The CDR3 is 14 residues long. CDR3 DNA: TGTGCCAGCAGGACGGACACTCCCGGTGGGCCCCTCCACTTT. Translation: CASRTDTPGGPLHF.

The V gene is TRBV18, the J gene TRBJ1-2; 12 bases are a match to TRBD1. V lost 2 bases and J lost 7; bases outside the gene matches: 2. This CDR3 has 14 amino acids. CDR1 and CDR2 (germline): KGHSH, LQKENI. The CDR3 DNA sequence: TGTGCCAGCTCACCAGGGACAGGGGGCGGTGGCTACACCTTC. Its translation: CASSPGTGGGGYTF.

This chain connects TRBV5-4 to TRBJ2-1, with TRBD1 identical over 8 bases. CDR1 is SGHNT, CDR2 YYREEE, per germline (reference sequence). The CDR3 length is 15 residues. Unmatched junction bases numbered 4, after V lost 2 bases and J lost 3 bases. As DNA, the CDR3 is TGTGCCAGCAGCTTTCGGACAGGGCGCTACAATGAGCAGTTCTTC. This translates into CASSFRTGRYNEQFF.

This chain uses TRBV18 with TRBJ1-5; unclear D gene. The ends were cut back, 2 bases at V and 11 bases at J, with 25 bases in the middle. Germline V gene sequence: CDR1 KGHSH, CDR2 LQKENI. CDR3 length equals 17 residues. CDR3 region: CASSPEVGPGPEGAQHF. Here the CDR3 DNA reads TGTGCCAGCTCACCAGAGGTCGGGCCAGGCCCCGAGGGAGCCCAGCATTTT.

This clone occurred once. This rearrangement joins TRBV7-9 to TRBJ1-1; 7 bases match TRBD1. The CDR3 totals 16 residues. V lost 1 base to trimming and J lost 0 bases; unmatched junction nucleotides: 5. Per germline, CDR1 SEHNR and CDR2 FQNEAQ (reference sequence). The CDR3 protein is CASSLEGAAMNTEAFF. Written as DNA, the CDR3 is TGTGCCAGCAGCTTAGAGGGGGCAGCGATGAACACTGAAGCTTTCTTT.

V gene TRBV6-1 combines with J gene TRBJ1-5, with D tentatively TRBD1 (6 bases). The CDR3 is made up of 15 amino acids. The germline V gene encodes CDR1 MNHNS and CDR2 SASEGT. V was clipped by 3 bases and J by 4 bases, with 13 bases between them. CDR3 nucleotides: TGTGCCAGCAGTGAGGTCCAGGGGATGAATCAGCCCCAGCATTTT. Translation: CASSEVQGMNQPQHF.

J is TRBJ1-1 and V is TRBV7-2; D is possibly TRBD1 (5 bases). The CDR3 extends over 15 amino acids. Per germline, CDR1 SGHTA and CDR2 FQGNSA. V lost 5 bases, J lost 1 base, and 14 bases lay in between. The CDR3 DNA is TGTGCCAGCAGCGAAATCCCGCAGGGGAACACTGAAGCTTTCTTT. Amino acid sequence: CASSEIPQGNTEAFF.

V and J are TRBV7-2 and TRBJ1-1; D remains unclear. The CDR3 consists of 13 residues. CDR1 and CDR2 (germline): SGHTA, FQGNSA. V lost 6 bases to trimming and J lost 3 bases, with 11 bases between them. In DNA form, the CDR3 reads TGTGCCAGCAGTCGAGGTGGGTACACTGAAGCTTTCTTT. Translated: CASSRGGYTEAFF.

This sequence joins TRBV15 and TRBJ1-2; 8 bases match TRBD1. CDR1 and CDR2 (germline): LNHNV, YYDKDF (reference sequence). The V gene end was trimmed by 3 bases and the J gene end by 0 bases; junction bases not matched to a gene: 6. This CDR3 comprises 16 residues. The chain's CDR3 is CATSRDRARTNYGYTF. Here the CDR3 DNA reads TGTGCCACCAGCAGGGACAGGGCCAGGACTAACTATGGCTACACCTTC.